Below are 18 T cell receptor beta chains sequenced from a single sample in a study of T cell responses to AZD1222 COVID-19 vaccine. Sequencing used immunoSEQ multiplex PCR; TCRdb keeps in-frame clones, though not all of them. The sample includes some 89,000 clones, over 85% seen only once; the top ten take around 3%. The sequencing used peripheral blood, collected on day 0 of AZD1222 vaccination. These receptors originate from an adult in good health.

The genes are TRBV30 and TRBJ1-4; 9 bases match TRBD1. V lost 6 bases to trimming and J lost 7 bases; unmatched junction nucleotides: 6. The CDR3 runs to 13 residues. Per germline, CDR1 GTSNPN and CDR2 SVGIG (reference sequence). CDR3 loop: CACRTGEGEKLFF. CDR3 DNA sequence: TGTGCCTGCCGGACAGGGGAGGGTGAAAAACTGTTTTTT.

The chain recombines TRBV6-5 with TRBJ1-5; D call uncertain. Trimming cost V 6 bases and J 0 bases, with 12 bases left between them. The germline V gene encodes CDR1 MNHEY and CDR2 SVGAGI. The CDR3 length is 15 residues. CDR3 DNA: TGTGCCAGCAGAGCCCCCGGGAGTAGCAATCAGCCCCAGCATTTT. Protein sequence: CASRAPGSSNQPQHF.

J is TRBJ2-2 and V is TRBV6-5; no definite D call. Looked up from germline, CDR1 is MNHEY and CDR2 is SVGAGI. This CDR3 is 13 amino acids long. The ends were cut back, 2 bases at V and 8 bases at J, with 9 bases in the middle. CDR3 nucleotides: TGTGCCAGCAGTTACGAAGGGAATGGGGAGCTGTTTTTT. This translates into CASSYEGNGELFF.

The rearrangement joins TRBV9 to TRBJ2-2; either TRBD1 or TRBD2 may fit D (5 bases each). This CDR3 is built from 14 residues. Germline lookup yields CDR1 SGDLS and CDR2 YYNGEE. Trimming removed 3 bases at V and 3 bases at J, with 9 bases between. In DNA form, the CDR3 reads TGTGCCAGCAGCGAGGGGACCTACACCGGGGAGCTGTTTTTT. Protein sequence: CASSEGTYTGELFF.

J is TRBJ2-2 and V is TRBV28; D is unresolved. Per germline, CDR1 MDHEN and CDR2 SYDVKM. The V end was cut by 4 bases, the J end by 4 bases, with 13 bases between. The CDR3 length is 15 residues. The CDR3 protein is CASSSGPSGTGELFF. DNA for the CDR3: TGTGCCAGCAGTTCCGGCCCCTCGGGCACCGGGGAGCTGTTTTTT.

The chain joins TRBV7-9 to TRBJ1-2, with 10 bases that match TRBD1. V dropped 6 bases and J dropped 1; count of bases not matched to a gene: 5. CDR3 length equals 15 residues. CDR1 and CDR2 from the germline V gene are SEHNR and FQNEAQ (reference sequence). The CDR3 sequence is CASRAGTGDNYGYTF. The CDR3 DNA follows: TGTGCCAGCAGGGCGGGGACAGGGGATAACTATGGCTACACCTTC.

This clone was counted once. The chain couples TRBV9 to TRBJ2-3; 8 bases align to TRBD2. From germline, CDR1 is SGDLS and CDR2 YYNGEE. J was trimmed by 3 bases and V by 2 bases; bases with no gene match: 5. The CDR3 totals 15 residues. CDR3 DNA: TGTGCCAGCAGCGTCTCCAGCGGGAGTACAGATACGCAGTATTTT. Translating gives CASSVSSGSTDTQYF.

This clone showed up just once. J is TRBJ1-1 and V is TRBV18; no reliable D call. The CDR3 is 13 residues long. The V and J ends lost 0 bases and 1 base respectively, with 3 bases between them. Germline CDR1 and CDR2: KGHSH and LQKENI. The CDR3 loop is CASSPPANTEAFF. As DNA, the CDR3 is TGTGCCAGCTCACCACCTGCGAACACTGAAGCTTTCTTT.

V usage is TRBV19 and J usage is TRBJ1-1; no reliable D call. Trimming pared 4 bases from V and 0 bases from J, leaving 12 bases between. Germline values: CDR1 LNHDA, CDR2 SQIVND (reference sequence). The CDR3 covers 15 residues. CDR3 in DNA: TGTGCCAGTAGTACCGGGGAAGAGTTGAACACTGAAGCTTTCTTT. Its protein is CASSTGEELNTEAFF.

The chain uses TRBV19 and TRBJ2-1, with 7 bases matching TRBD1. The V gene end was trimmed by 6 bases and the J gene end by 0 bases; junction bases not matched to a gene: 5. Germline V gives CDR1 LNHDA, CDR2 SQIVND (reference sequence). The CDR3 covers 15 residues. As DNA, the CDR3 is TGTGCCAGTAGCAGACAGGGTATCTCCTACAATGAGCAGTTCTTC. This sequence encodes CASSRQGISYNEQFF.

The rearrangement joins TRBV4-1 to TRBJ2-7; possible D gene TRBD1, 7 bases. Trimming cost V 1 base and J 1 base, with 11 bases left between them. Germline V CDR1 and CDR2: MGHRA, YSYEKL. CDR3 length equals 15 residues. CDR3 nucleotides: TGCGCCAGCAGCCAAGCCCAGGGGGGATCCTACGAGCAGTACTTC. Protein: CASSQAQGGSYEQYF.

This chain connects TRBV10-2 to TRBJ1-6; D call uncertain. CDR3 length equals 17 residues. V lost 0 bases and J 2 bases, leaving 11 bases between the germline ends. CDR1 and CDR2 from the germline V gene are WSHSY and SAAADI. This chain's CDR3 is CASSESRLITYNSPLHF. In DNA form, the CDR3 reads TGCGCCAGCAGTGAGTCCCGACTAATTACCTATAATTCACCCCTCCACTTT.

The chain employs TRBV2 and TRBJ1-1; no reliable D call. The CDR3 covers 13 residues. Germline-derived CDR1 and CDR2 are SNHLY and FYNNEI. The V end lost 3 bases, the J end lost 4 bases, and 9 bases lay between the germline ends. CDR3 DNA: TGTGCCAGCAGTGAGATGCTCGGCACTGAAGCTTTCTTT. Amino acids: CASSEMLGTEAFF.

This clone was recorded once. The chain joins TRBV6-5 to TRBJ1-1, with TRBD1 identical over 7 bases. Germline CDR1 MNHEY, CDR2 SVGAGI. The V gene end was trimmed by 5 bases and the J gene end by 11 bases; junction bases not matched to a gene: 5. This CDR3 contains 11 residues. In DNA, the CDR3 is TGTGCCAGCAGTACGACAGGGTTGGCTTTCTTT. It specifies CASSTTGLAFF.

V gene TRBV7-9 combines with J gene TRBJ1-2; no reliable D call. V lost 7 bases, J lost 3 bases, and 9 bases lay in between. CDR1 is SEHNR and CDR2 is FQNEAQ in the germline V gene (reference sequence). This CDR3 is built from 12 residues. The CDR3 sequence: CASIGPDYGYTF. The CDR3 coding sequence is TGTGCCAGCATCGGGCCCGACTATGGCTACACCTTC. Complete variable domain (other parts from reference TRBV7-9 and TRBJ1-2): DTGVSQNPRHKITKRGQNVTFRCDPISEHNRLYWYRQTLGQGPEFLTYFQNEAQLEKSRLLSDRFSAERPKGSFSTLEIQRTEQGDSAMYLCASIGPDYGYTFGSGTRLTVV.

The chain is built from TRBV7-9 and TRBJ1-1; D might be TRBD1 (6 bases). Germline values: CDR1 SEHNR, CDR2 FQNEAQ (reference sequence). The germline V and J ends were trimmed by 7 bases and 13 bases, with 16 bases remaining between them. This CDR3 is 11 amino acids long. CDR3 region: CASTMTGEGFF. CDR3 nucleotides: TGTGCCAGCACCATGACAGGCGAGGGTTTCTTT.

The J gene is TRBJ1-5, the V gene TRBV11-2; D is unresolved. Trimming took 1 base from V and 7 from J, leaving 11 bases between them. CDR3 length: 14 amino acids. Germline V gene data show CDR1 as SGHAT and CDR2 as FQNNGV. The DNA for the CDR3 is TGTGCCAGCAGCTTAGGGGGTCAAGGCCAGCCCCAGCATTTT. It codes for CASSLGGQGQPQHF.

This rearrangement joins TRBV5-1 to TRBJ1-1; D unresolved. The CDR3 sequence is 11 residues long. V was pared by 5 bases and J by 5 bases, with 7 bases between. CDR1 is SGHRS and CDR2 is YFSETQ in the germline V gene. This chain's CDR3 is CASSRGTEAFF. The CDR3 DNA is TGCGCCAGCAGTCGTGGTACTGAAGCTTTCTTT.